This entry is about one TCR beta chain. The antigen is unknown. Repertoires were generated with immunoSEQ multiplex PCR, while TCRdb's copy carries only in-frame clones and drops some. This sample yields some 14,000 clones, of which approximately 74% are seen a single time; 13% to 15% belongs to the top ten. This specimen belongs to a study of tumor-infiltrating lymphocytes in localized non-small cell lung cancer. The study's findings and limits: Higher tumor T cell infiltration than in uninvolved lung was supported by TCRbeta sequencing.

The sample taken for sequencing was uninvolved lung tissue not adjacent to the tumor. The clonotype comes from a human donor with non-small cell lung cancer.

The CDR3 DNA reads TGCAGCGTTCCCGGGACGGACTACAATGAGCAGTTCTTC. Protein sequence: CSVPGTDYNEQFF. V is TRBV29-1 and J is TRBJ2-1; tentatively, D is TRBD1 or TRBD2 (5 bases each). This CDR3 is built from 13 residues. Trimming took off 5 bases at V and 3 bases at J, with 11 bases between the two ends. The germline gives CDR1 SQVTM, CDR2 ANQGSEA.